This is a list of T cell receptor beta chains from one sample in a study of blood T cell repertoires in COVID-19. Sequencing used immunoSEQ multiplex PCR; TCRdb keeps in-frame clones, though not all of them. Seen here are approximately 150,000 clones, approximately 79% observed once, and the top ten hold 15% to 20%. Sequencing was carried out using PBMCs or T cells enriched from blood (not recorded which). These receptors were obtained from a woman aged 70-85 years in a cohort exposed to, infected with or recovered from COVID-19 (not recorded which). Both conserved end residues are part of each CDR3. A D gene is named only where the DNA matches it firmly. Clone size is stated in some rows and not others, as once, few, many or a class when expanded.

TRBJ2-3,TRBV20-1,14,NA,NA,CSASFVLRADTQYF,TGCAGTGCTAGTTTCGTCCTACGCGCAGATACGCAGTATTTT
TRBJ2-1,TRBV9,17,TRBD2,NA,CASSVGPGGAGDNEQFF,TGTGCCAGCAGCGTAGGGCCGGGGGGTGCTGGGGACAATGAGCAGTTCTTC
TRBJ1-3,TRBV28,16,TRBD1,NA,CASSRPGQLEVNTIYF,TGTGCCAGCTCACGCCCGGGACAGCTGGAAGTAAACACCATATATTTT
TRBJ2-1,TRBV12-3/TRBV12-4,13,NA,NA,CASSLGHYNEQFF,TGTGCCAGCAGTTTGGGACACTACAATGAGCAGTTCTTC
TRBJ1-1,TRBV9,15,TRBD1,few,CASSGTGGVGTEAFF,TGTGCCAGCAGCGGGACAGGGGGCGTCGGCACTGAAGCTTTCTTT
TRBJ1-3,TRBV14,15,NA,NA,CASRASVSSGNTIYF,TGTGCCAGCAGGGCCAGCGTTAGCTCTGGAAACACCATATATTTT
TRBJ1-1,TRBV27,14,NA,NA,CASSLAGGNTEAFF,TGTGCCAGCAGTTTGGCCGGGGGGAACACTGAAGCTTTCTTT
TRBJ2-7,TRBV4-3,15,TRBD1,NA,CASSQAGTGDYEQYF,TGCGCCAGCAGCCAGGCCGGGACAGGGGACTACGAGCAGTACTTC
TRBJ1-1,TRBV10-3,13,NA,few,CAISVKQDTEAFF,TGTGCCATCAGTGTAAAACAGGATACTGAAGCTTTCTTT
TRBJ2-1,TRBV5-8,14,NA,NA,CASSLMWEYNEQFF,TGTGCCAGCAGCTTAATGTGGGAGTACAATGAGCAGTTCTTC
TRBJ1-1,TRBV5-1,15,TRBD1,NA,CASSLRQGVNTEAFF,TGCGCCAGCAGCCTACGACAGGGTGTGAACACTGAAGCTTTCTTT
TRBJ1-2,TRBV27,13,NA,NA,CASSLQGTHGYTF,TGTGCCAGCAGTTTGCAAGGGACTCATGGCTACACCTTC
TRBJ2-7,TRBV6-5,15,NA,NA,CASSYRLAKPYEQYF,TGTGCCAGCAGTTACCGGTTAGCGAAACCCTACGAGCAGTACTTC
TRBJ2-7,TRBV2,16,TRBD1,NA,CASSEPEGTVPYEQYF,TGTGCCAGCAGCGAGCCGGAAGGGACAGTTCCCTACGAGCAGTACTTC
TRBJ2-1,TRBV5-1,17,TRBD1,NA,CASSLAPGQGSFYEQFF,TGCGCCAGCAGCTTGGCTCCAGGACAGGGATCCTTCTATGAGCAGTTCTTC
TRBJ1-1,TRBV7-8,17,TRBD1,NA,CASSPKDRGLMNTEAFF,TGTGCCAGCAGCCCCAAGGACAGGGGGCTTATGAACACTGAAGCTTTCTTT
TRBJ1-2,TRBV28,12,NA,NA,CASSWQDYGYTF,TGTGCCAGCAGTTGGCAGGACTATGGCTACACCTTC
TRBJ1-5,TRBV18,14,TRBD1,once,CASSPRDRDQPQHF,TGTGCCAGCTCACCACGGGACAGGGATCAGCCCCAGCATTTT
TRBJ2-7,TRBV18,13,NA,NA,CASSGDNSYEQYF,TGTGCCAGCTCCGGTGACAACTCCTACGAGCAGTACTTC
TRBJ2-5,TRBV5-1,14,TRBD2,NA,CASSEPSGQETQYF,TGCGCCAGCAGCGAGCCTAGCGGTCAAGAGACCCAGTACTTC
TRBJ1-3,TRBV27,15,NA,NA,CASDPARGSGNTIYF,TGTGCCAGCGACCCTGCTCGGGGCTCTGGAAACACCATATATTTT
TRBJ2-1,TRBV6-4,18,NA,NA,CASSDSRLPGASYNEQFF,TGTGCCAGCAGTGACTCGAGACTCCCTGGGGCCTCCTACAATGAGCAGTTCTTC
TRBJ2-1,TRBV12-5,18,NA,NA,CASGLVLGSSRPYNEQFF,TGTGCTAGTGGTTTGGTACTTGGTTCTAGCCGGCCCTACAATGAGCAGTTCTTC
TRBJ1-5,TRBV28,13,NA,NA,CASSGQLNQPQHF,TGTGCCAGCTCCGGACAGTTAAATCAGCCCCAGCATTTT
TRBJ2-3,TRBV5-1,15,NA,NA,CASSLSWGGTDTQYF,TGCGCCAGCAGCTTGAGTTGGGGAGGCACAGATACGCAGTATTTT
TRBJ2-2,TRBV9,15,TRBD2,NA,CASSLTSGSDGELFF,TGTGCCAGCAGCCTCACTAGCGGGAGTGACGGGGAGCTGTTTTTT
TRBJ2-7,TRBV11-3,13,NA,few,CASSLARAYEQYF,TGTGCCAGCAGCTTAGCTCGAGCCTACGAGCAGTACTTC
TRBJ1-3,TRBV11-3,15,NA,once,CASITPRGGRNTIYF,TGTGCCAGCATTACCCCGCGGGGAGGTAGAAACACCATATATTTT
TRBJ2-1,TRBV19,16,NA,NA,CASSTWRELSYNEQFF,TGTGCCAGTAGTACTTGGCGGGAACTCTCCTACAATGAGCAGTTCTTC
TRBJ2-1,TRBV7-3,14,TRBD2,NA,CASSFGGSRNEQFF,TGTGCCAGCAGCTTCGGCGGGAGTCGGAATGAGCAGTTCTTC
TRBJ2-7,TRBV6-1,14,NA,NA,CASSEVGSRGEQYF,TGTGCCAGCAGTGAAGTGGGCAGCCGGGGAGAGCAGTACTTC
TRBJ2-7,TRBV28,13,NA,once,CASSFLSSYEQYF,TGTGCCAGCAGTTTCCTAAGCTCCTACGAGCAGTACTTC
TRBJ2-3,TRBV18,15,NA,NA,CASSPRRDSTDTQYF,TGTGCCAGCTCACCCAGGCGGGACTCCACAGATACGCAGTATTTT
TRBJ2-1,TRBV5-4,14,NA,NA,CASSNGGSIGREFF,TGTGCCAGCAGCAACGGAGGGTCTATTGGCAGGGAGTTCTTC
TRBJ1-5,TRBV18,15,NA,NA,CASSAARSSNQPQHF,TGTGCCAGCTCGGCCGCCAGGTCCTCAAATCAGCCCCAGCATTTT
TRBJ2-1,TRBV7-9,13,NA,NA,CASSPLGKAEQFF,TGTGCCAGCAGCCCCCTAGGTAAAGCCGAGCAGTTCTTC
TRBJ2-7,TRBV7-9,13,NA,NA,CASSPRTIRRQYF,TGTGCCAGCAGCCCACGGACTATTAGGCGGCAGTACTTC
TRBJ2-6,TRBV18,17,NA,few,CASSPFPVGPGANVLTF,TGTGCCAGCTCACCTTTTCCTGTTGGGCCTGGGGCCAACGTCCTGACTTTC
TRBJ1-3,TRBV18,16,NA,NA,CASSQGQAFSGNTIYF,TGTGCCAGCTCACAGGGACAAGCTTTCTCTGGAAACACCATATATTTT
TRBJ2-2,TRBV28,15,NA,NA,CASSLPGFVTGELFF,TGTGCCAGCAGTCTTCCCGGGTTTGTTACCGGGGAGCTGTTTTTT
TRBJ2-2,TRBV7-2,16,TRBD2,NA,CASSLSGRGVTGELFF,TGTGCCAGCAGCTTATCAGGCCGGGGGGTCACCGGGGAGCTGTTTTTT
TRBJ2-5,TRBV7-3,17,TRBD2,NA,CASSPMGGSGNAETQYF,TGTGCCAGCAGCCCAATGGGGGGTAGCGGGAATGCAGAGACCCAGTACTTC
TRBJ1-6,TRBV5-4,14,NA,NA,CASSWALDNSPLHF,TGTGCCAGCAGCTGGGCGCTGGATAATTCACCCCTCCACTTT
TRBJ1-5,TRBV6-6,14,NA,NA,CASSPLVGFQPQHF,TGTGCCAGCAGCCCCCTGGTCGGTTTTCAGCCCCAGCATTTT
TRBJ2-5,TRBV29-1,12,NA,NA,CSVMGGEETQYF,TGCAGCGTCATGGGCGGGGAAGAGACCCAGTACTTC
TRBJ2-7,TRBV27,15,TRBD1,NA,CASRWGQGGLYEQYF,TGTGCCAGCAGATGGGGACAGGGAGGGCTCTACGAGCAGTACTTC
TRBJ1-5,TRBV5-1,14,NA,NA,CASSLSGANQPQHF,TGCGCCAGCAGCTTGAGCGGGGCTAACCAGCCCCAGCATTTT
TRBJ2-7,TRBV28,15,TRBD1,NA,CATQIPGQGKTEQYF,TGTGCCACCCAAATCCCGGGACAGGGGAAAACTGAGCAGTACTTC
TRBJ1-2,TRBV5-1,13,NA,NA,CASSFRQHYGYTF,TGCGCCAGCAGCTTCAGACAGCACTATGGCTACACCTTC
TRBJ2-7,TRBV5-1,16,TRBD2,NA,CASSSPGLAGGSEQYF,TGCGCCAGCAGCTCCCCGGGACTAGCGGGAGGGAGCGAGCAGTACTTC
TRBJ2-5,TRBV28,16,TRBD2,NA,CASSPPVAGAAETQYF,TGTGCCAGCAGTCCCCCAGTAGCGGGAGCGGCGGAGACCCAGTACTTC
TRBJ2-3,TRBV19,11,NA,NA,CASSSGDTQYF,TGTGCCAGTAGCAGCGGGGATACGCAGTATTTT
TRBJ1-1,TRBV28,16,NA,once,CASTPAEGPLNTEAFF,TGTGCCAGCACCCCCGCAGAGGGTCCCCTGAACACTGAAGCTTTCTTT
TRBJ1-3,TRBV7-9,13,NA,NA,CASSSDRGNTIYF,TGTGCCAGCAGCTCAGACAGGGGAAACACCATATATTTT
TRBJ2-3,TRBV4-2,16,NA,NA,CASSQHHLRREDTQYF,TGTGCCAGCAGCCAGCACCACTTGCGGCGCGAAGATACGCAGTATTTT